This TCR beta chain was obtained from a study of CD8 T cells in Susac syndrome. The trim removed 8 bases at V and 6 bases at J, leaving 8 bases unmatched. Germline-derived CDR1 and CDR2 are SGHTA and FQGTGA. The length of the CDR3 is 15 residues. It was treatment-naive patients with stable or active relapsing-remitting disease who made up the multiple sclerosis controls. The TEMRA cells underwent FACS enrichment, while the CD8+ and CD4+ T cells underwent negative isolation. With random hexamers, reverse transcription was performed on roughly 0.5 to 1 ug of RNA. The immunoSEQ assay covered 54 Vbeta and 13 Jbeta segments for CDR3. Using its own MiXCR run on the immunoSEQ multiplex PCR reads, TCRdb lists one record per CDR3 protein. The sample contains around 200,000 distinct CDR3 sequences, 85% to 95% of which appear only once.

Sequenced input: CD4+ T cells from PBMCs. The chain combines TRBV7-3 with TRBJ2-2; 11 nucleotides line up with TRBD1. This receptor was taken from a human donor with multiple sclerosis. In nucleotides, the CDR3 is TGTGCCAGCTCCCGGACAGGGGGCGCCCCCGGGGAGCTGTTTTTT. This codes for CASSRTGGAPGELFF.